The text below deals with one TCR beta chain. What it recognizes is unknown. Other DNA sequences of this sample code for an identical CDR3. Trimming took 0 bases from V and 2 from J, leaving 4 bases between them. The germline CDR1 and CDR2 sequences are LNHNV and YYDKDF (reference sequence). The CDR3 is 13 residues long. The record originates from a study of shared clonotypes between healthy human individuals. Genomic DNA per cell subset filled all wells of several immunoSEQ plates. Here immunoSEQ multiplex PCR was the method, and the copy in TCRdb shows in-frame clones only, minus some. The sample has some 500,000 clones, roughly three quarters seen once; the top ten hold around 11%. Study-wide findings and caveats: Specimens sampled were limited to blood, with tissue repertoires likely differing. Genetic and exposure-history diversity was limited by the small donor number.

With unsorted samples, genomic DNA was obtained from 89 million or so PBMCs. The receptor was isolated from a woman in her thirties or forties in good health. Some clones in this sample may be carry-over from other donors' samples. The chain is built from TRBV15 and TRBJ1-2; D remains ambiguous. Sequenced sample: PBMCs. DNA of the CDR3: TGTGCCACCAGCAGAGATCTCAACTATGGCTACACCTTC. Its translation is CATSRDLNYGYTF.